The rows below give T cell receptor beta chains drawn from one sample of a study of shared clonotypes between healthy human individuals. This table comes from immunoSEQ multiplex PCR, and its TCRdb copy is limited to in-frame clones, with some not included. In the table there are about 2 million clones, just under 95% of which are singletons. What was sequenced was naive CD8+ T cells sorted from blood. All receptors come from a man in his late teens or twenties in good health. Both conserved end residues are part of each CDR3. A D gene is named only where the DNA matches it firmly. The listing skips clone size in some rows; elsewhere it reads once, few, many or a size class.

j_call,clone_size,v_call,d_call,cdr3_nt,cdr3_aa
TRBJ2-7,NA,TRBV5-4,NA,TGTGCCAGCAGCTTAACAAGTGGCGACGAGCAGTACTTC,CASSLTSGDEQYF
TRBJ1-5,NA,TRBV27,NA,TGTGCCAGCAGTCCGTGGGGACGAGATCAGCCCCAGCATTTT,CASSPWGRDQPQHF
TRBJ2-7,NA,TRBV28,NA,TGTGCCAGCAGTATACCCCTGGAGTCACTCCGGGACGAGCAGTACTTC,CASSIPLESLRDEQYF
TRBJ2-2,few,TRBV7-9,NA,TGTGCCAGCAGCTTTTCCACCGGGGAGCTGTTTTTT,CASSFSTGELFF
TRBJ2-1,once,TRBV7-9,TRBD1,TGTGCCAGCAGCTTAGGGGGACAGGGCGATGAGCAGTTCTTC,CASSLGGQGDEQFF
TRBJ2-5,NA,TRBV5-6,TRBD2,TGTGCCAGCAGCTACAACCCCGGACTAGCGGGCGATGAGCAAGAGACCCAGTACTTC,CASSYNPGLAGDEQETQYF
TRBJ2-5,NA,TRBV11-2,NA,TGTGCCAGCAGCTTAGCGGCCTTAGGGGCCGCCACGGGGGCCCAGTACTTC,CASSLAALGAATGAQYF
TRBJ2-2,NA,TRBV5-4,NA,TGTGCCAGCAACCTAGCGAACACCGGGGAGCTGTTTTTT,CASNLANTGELFF
TRBJ2-7,NA,TRBV11-1,NA,TGTGCCAGCACCCAAGTCGGGGTTGGGAAGTACTTC,CASTQVGVGKYF
TRBJ2-5,NA,TRBV2,NA,TGTGCCAGGGAAAGACAGGCCCAAGAGACCCAGTACTTC,CARERQAQETQYF
TRBJ2-3,NA,TRBV5-6,NA,TGTGCCAGCAGCTTGAGAGGGGGTAACGCAGATACGCAGTATTTT,CASSLRGGNADTQYF
TRBJ2-7,NA,TRBV13,NA,TGTGCCAGCAGCCCGAGGACCTCCTACGAGCAGTACTTC,CASSPRTSYEQYF